This T cell receptor (beta chain) derives from a study of neurological immune-mediated disorders. Study conclusions and caveats: Whereas HTLV-1-associated myelopathy showed the most TCR clonal expansion, multiple sclerosis showed the least, with levels below those of healthy controls. The study found no CDR3 amino acid sequences shared by expanded clones across subjects, suggesting private repertoires in all groups.

Trimming took 9 bases from V and 6 from J, leaving 11 bases between them. The CDR3 consists of 11 residues. Germline-derived CDR1 and CDR2 are MNHEY and SVGAGI. This clonotype was found many times. Its antigen remains unidentified. Each TCR transcript was tagged with a 10-nucleotide random UMI during 5'RACE. In every sequencing run, more than 180 million TCR-beta sequences were generated from 15-18 subjects. TCRdb fed the 5' RACE reads into MiXCR, producing one record per CDR3 protein. The sample consists of 50,000 to 80,000 distinct CDR3 sequences, less than 5.5% of them appearing once. Material: PBMCs. This receptor was taken from a man aged 30 to 39 with multiple sclerosis. The chain couples TRBV6-5 to TRBJ1-1; maybe TRBD1 (5 bases). This chain's CDR3 is CASFRAPEAFF. The CDR3 coding sequence is TGTGCCAGTTTCAGGGCCCCTGAAGCTTTCTTT.